The present entry profiles one T cell receptor beta chain with its context. What this receptor recognizes is not known. No much larger clonotype is one base removed from it; base qualities were not supplied. This sample was included in a study of cytomegalovirus exposure and HLA in healthy donors (TCRdb year 2017). Turning to the overall study: An earlier analysis of about 530 of the donors reported 276 Gb of sequence data and around 100 million unique TCR beta sequences obtained from around 180 million T cells. Roughly 290 gigabases of sequencing data and 70 million to 100 million unique TCR sequences made up an early release that covered approximately 650 HLA-typed donors. Of the approximately 400 genotyped donors, approximately 82% fell in the genetic ancestry cluster associated with self-reported Caucasian donors. The study was designed to test whether signatures of past pathogen exposure could be identified by cataloging public T cell receptors. The study used immunosequencing to profile the T cell repertoires of under 700 subjects and linked those repertoires to cytomegalovirus serostatus. Besides the first cohort of roughly 700 subjects, a separate validation cohort made up of roughly 120 different subjects was used. The study combined high-throughput TCR immunosequencing, statistical association of individual TCRs with disease status, and machine learning to predict cytomegalovirus infection status. A later analysis re-examined previously published TCR beta repertoires from just over 650 donors and added high-resolution HLA genotyping to investigate patterns of TCR occurrence. The later analysis used no new phenotypic data to find candidate immune exposures, relying instead on TCR beta sequences and their occurrence across donors. An earlier analysis of fewer than 700 of the donors applied high-throughput TCR beta sequencing to assess whether each TCR beta V gene segment acted as functional or pseudogenic. Alongside the repertoire data, information on donor age, sex, ethnicity and CMV serostatus was compiled. A later genetic analysis used genome-wide SNP genotypes for about 60% of the roughly 670 donors, treating that subset as a discovery cohort. All discovery cohort repertoires had been generated on a single sequencing platform. HLA typing covered class I and class II loci at four-digit resolution. Typing coverage varied by locus: roughly 620-640 donors for A, B, C, DRB1 and DQB1; approximately 500 for DQA1; 606 for DPA1; under 490 for DPB1. About five DR-DQ haplotypes were treated as single units for association and clustering because of strong linkage in the cohort. Across approximately 400 genotyped donors of the cohort, an average of 235,054 unique TCR beta nucleotide sequences per donor were sequenced, and 15% to 20% of those sequences were non-productive. Paper-wide results and their limitations: Correlated functional status among segregating V segments might reflect linkage disequilibrium, but an unknown experimental factor could not be ruled out. Because the 87-base-pair reads could not distinguish some IMGT-functional V segments, including TRBV6-2 and TRBV6-3, those segments were excluded. The study listed 164 TCR beta chains as associated with cytomegalovirus. Compared with the roughly 600-donor mean, donors in an Asian-associated ancestry cluster had fewer N-insertions in productive TCRs, according to a later genetic analysis. A cluster of highly shared sequence variants was judged likely to be a technical artifact of the sequencing pipeline. The classifier was reported to diagnose cytomegalovirus status with high specificity and sensitivity in both the original and validation cohorts. Compared with equally common non-associated chains, HLA-associated TCR beta chains in a later analysis were more clonally expanded and had lower generation probabilities. Because some donors lacked HLA typing at each locus, the association tests relied only on the typed subset. Three of the identified cytomegalovirus-associated TCR beta chains were confirmed in vitro to be specific for cytomegalovirus antigens. In an earlier analysis of some 640 of the donors, most TCR beta V segments were observed in productive rearrangements about 90% or about 30% of the time, broadly matching IMGT annotations. In a later analysis, TCR association rates were found to vary across HLA loci, with the most associated TCRs seen for DRB1 alleles and the fewest for HLA-C alleles. In a later analysis, about 16,000 TCR beta sequences were associated with specific HLA alleles at a false discovery rate of 0.05. According to the authors, the approach could potentially be generalized to other disease states and immunological phenotypes. Most TCR sequences were seen in very few donors, while some public TCRs were found in many individuals. An association between a missense DCLRE1C variant and V-gene and J-gene trimming of TCR beta chains was found in a later genetic analysis and replicated in an independent cohort. In a later analysis, most CMV-associated TCR beta chains were found to appear HLA-restricted, with HLA associations seemingly driven largely by CMV exposure. The earlier analysis of approximately 590 of the donors excluded roughly 16 rarely observed V segments, including chromosome 9 orphons, because counts were too low. CMV serostatus was the only immune exposure information available for the cohort. Presence/absence analyses assumed roughly uniform sequencing depth across donors, an assumption that may not hold. A further reported finding was that TCR beta sequences accurately predicted the HLA-A and HLA-B alleles for most subjects in the first cohort. Strong co-occurrence of HLA alleles, especially DR and DQ, made assigning TCR associations to individual alleles difficult. This cohort had only TCR beta chains sequenced, and the lack of alpha or paired-chain data limited which features could be detected. Several of the top co-occurrence clusters appeared to be linked to parvovirus B19, influenza, CMV and Epstein-Barr virus, according to a later analysis.

The cohort consisted of some 730 healthy bone marrow donors. At the time of sampling, every cohort member was nominally healthy, though immune exposures that went unrecorded were likely present. The donor was CMV seronegative and belonged to the group of 350 to 400 seronegative cohort members. Every donor gave a peripheral blood sample, and the peripheral blood mononuclear cells from that sample were used for TCR beta sequencing. The Qiagen DNeasy Blood Extraction Kit was used to extract genomic DNA from the blood cell samples. The method behind the library was the immunoSEQ multiplex PCR assay. A mixture of 60 forward primers for TCR Vbeta segments and 13 reverse primers for TCR Jbeta segments was used in the multiplex PCR. The CDR3 region of rearranged TCR beta genes was amplified from genomic DNA with a multiplex PCR assay. The Illumina HiSeq System was used to sequence the amplified TCR beta libraries as 87-base-pair reads. The paper's processing steps were these. A later analysis tallied tens of millions of unique TCR beta chains across the 650 to 750 repertoires, and about 10 million of those chains were shared by two or more donors. Raw reads were error-corrected and collapsed into unique sequences by a nearest-neighbor algorithm in which closely related sequences were merged to remove PCR and sequencing errors. To assign V, D and J gene segments, CDR3 sequences were aligned to IMGT reference sequences. For a sequence to be retained, a match of at least six nucleotides to both a V gene segment and a J gene segment was required. A rearrangement counted as productive if the CDR3 had no stop codons and remained in frame with V and J, and every other rearrangement counted as non-productive. Following IMGT convention, CDR3 was defined as the stretch from the second conserved V-encoded cysteine to the conserved J-encoded phenylalanine. The earlier analysis of some 540 of the donors excluded any sequence lacking an unambiguous match to a single V gene segment. In an earlier analysis of several hundred of the donors, V segments were called functional above 56.7% productive rearrangements and were called segregating when the between-donor standard deviation exceeded 5%. A statistical classification framework was built for diagnosing cytomegalovirus status from the catalog of TCR beta chain sequences. In a later analysis, V and J genes were assigned by comparing TCR nucleotide sequences against IMGT/GENE-DB human TR gene sequences. In a later analysis, CDR3 sequences and most-parsimonious VDJ recombination scenarios were assigned using the TCRdist pipeline. In a later analysis, each TCR beta chain was defined by its CDR3 amino acid sequence together with its V-gene family, and reads without a unique V-gene family were excluded. As a way to deal with suspected cross-contamination and a sequencing artifact, a later analysis dropped over 550 nucleotide sequences that were highly shared and had low generation probability. In a later analysis, a clonal expansion index for each public chain was calculated from normalized within-repertoire ranks of inferred template counts. In a later analysis, generation probabilities were computed with a VDJ recombination model fitted to out-of-frame rearrangements, and the resulting probabilities were checked against IGoR. Hypergeometric tests were used in a later analysis to score TCR-TCR, TCR-HLA and TCR-CMV co-occurrence, with a repertoire-size bias correction applied to the TCR pairs. A later analysis estimated false discovery rates by permuting HLA or CMV assignments 20 times. In a later analysis, co-occurring TCRs were grouped using DBSCAN, with TCRdist sequence similarity added in when clustering inside HLA-allele-positive subsets. Repertoires with fewer than 30,000 or more than 120,000 public chains were left out of co-occurrence clustering, as were about 5 repertoires with anomalous nucleotide sharing. TCRdb limited this immuneACCESS table to in-frame rearrangements with V and J called. A share of clones is missing; checked studies link under half to unresolved V genes, and the rest is unexplained. The DNA gave D and trimming, while V, J and clone size come from that table. The sample data list over 150,000 clones, and about four fifths of these were observed just once. The ten largest clones capture roughly 5.2% of the sample.

Sequences MGHDK (CDR1) and SYGVNS (CDR2) are obtained from the germline V gene. The CDR3 covers 16 residues, taking in both the cysteine and the phenylalanine. CDR3 DNA only is kept here, 48 bases in frame from base 1. Relative to germline, V is missing 2 bases and J is missing 4 bases, with 7 bases of the junction outside any gene match. Rearrangement joined TRBV25-1 to TRBJ1-1; the junction holds 10 bases that match TRBD1. Source material: PBMCs. This clonotype was obtained from a man aged 18 to 29 in good health and CMV-seronegative. The CDR3 reads CASSEELGTGVTEAFF. The nucleotide sequence is given as TGTGCCAGCAGTGAAGAGTTAGGGACAGGGGTCACTGAAGCTTTCTTT.